Listed below are T cell receptor beta chains from one sample, sequenced in a study of identical twins. Via MiXCR, TCRdb re-called the 5' RACE reads, giving one row per CDR3 protein. The repertoire holds about 260,000 distinct CDR3 sequences, with around 7% as singletons. These data also formed part of another study, on yellow fever vaccine responses in identical twins.

Sequencing input: memory (CD45RO+) T cells sorted from blood. All receptors derive from a young woman in good health. CDR3s leave out the opening cysteine and the closing phenylalanine or tryptophan. Where a row states a size, it is once, few, many or the class of an expanded clone; other rows omit it.

V gene: TRBV5-1
clone size: many
J gene: TRBJ1-5
CDR3 protein: ASSPPSDSQPQH

V gene: TRBV7-8
clone size: few
J gene: TRBJ2-2
CDR3 protein: ASSPGRTGLNTGELF

V gene: TRBV11-2
clone size: few
J gene: TRBJ1-2
CDR3 protein: ASSAGQGERGYT

V gene: TRBV6-1
clone size: many
J gene: TRBJ2-3
CDR3 protein: ASSGWSTDTQY

V gene: TRBV9
clone size: few
J gene: TRBJ2-2
CDR3 protein: ASSTETGSTGELF

V gene: TRBV28
clone size: many
J gene: TRBJ2-7
CDR3 protein: ASSPRGALAYEQY

V gene: TRBV2
clone size: few
J gene: TRBJ2-5
CDR3 protein: ASDRAGSVVETQY

V gene: TRBV5-6
clone size: .
J gene: TRBJ1-1
CDR3 protein: ASSLGRLENTEAF

V gene: TRBV5-1
clone size: many
J gene: TRBJ1-2
CDR3 protein: ASTDLGGRRDGYT

V gene: TRBV10-3
clone size: .
J gene: TRBJ2-7
CDR3 protein: AIRSGTSGSGMGYEQY

V gene: TRBV6-1
clone size: many
J gene: TRBJ1-6
CDR3 protein: ATRMWVDSPLH

V gene: TRBV3-1
clone size: many
J gene: TRBJ2-3
CDR3 protein: ASSQVTDTQY

V gene: TRBV12-3/TRBV12-4
clone size: many
J gene: TRBJ1-2
CDR3 protein: ASSLDDGKLNYGYT

V gene: TRBV11-2
clone size: many
J gene: TRBJ2-3
CDR3 protein: ASSLAGQGTDTQY

V gene: TRBV10-1
clone size: .
J gene: TRBJ2-3
CDR3 protein: ASSEYRAVGDTQY

V gene: TRBV18
clone size: .
J gene: TRBJ2-1
CDR3 protein: ASSPRQGEYNEQF

V gene: TRBV7-8
clone size: .
J gene: TRBJ1-1
CDR3 protein: ASSIHTQGFATEAF

V gene: TRBV11-1
clone size: few
J gene: TRBJ2-3
CDR3 protein: ASSLVPGLAAFESTDTQY

V gene: TRBV11-1
clone size: .
J gene: TRBJ2-6
CDR3 protein: ASSPKGTSGETPSGANVLT

V gene: TRBV20-1
clone size: many
J gene: TRBJ2-3
CDR3 protein: SAEGTTGGPDTQY

V gene: TRBV3-1
clone size: few
J gene: TRBJ1-1
CDR3 protein: ASSQTTNGNTEAF

V gene: TRBV7-9
clone size: many
J gene: TRBJ2-7
CDR3 protein: ASSFVRGGRLLGEQY

V gene: TRBV5-1
clone size: many
J gene: TRBJ2-1
CDR3 protein: ASSLVGSREQF

V gene: TRBV6-6
clone size: few
J gene: TRBJ2-1
CDR3 protein: ASSSGAYNEQF

V gene: TRBV5-1
clone size: .
J gene: TRBJ2-2
CDR3 protein: ASSPGPTSGSFPGELF

V gene: TRBV20-1
clone size: many
J gene: TRBJ1-1
CDR3 protein: SASKGPLEAF

V gene: TRBV12-3/TRBV12-4
clone size: .
J gene: TRBJ2-5
CDR3 protein: ASSLEGASGAETQY

V gene: TRBV4-1
clone size: many
J gene: TRBJ2-2
CDR3 protein: ASSPIPKGSGGELF

V gene: TRBV5-1
clone size: many
J gene: TRBJ2-2
CDR3 protein: ASSLVGTGEAGELF

V gene: TRBV6-4
clone size: .
J gene: TRBJ2-2
CDR3 protein: ASSDKGSSSSELF

V gene: TRBV24-1
clone size: many
J gene: TRBJ1-5
CDR3 protein: ATSDPGTGDQPQH